This is a list of T cell receptor beta chains from one sample in a study of OX40 agonist ivuxolimab in advanced cancers. Using immunoSEQ multiplex PCR, the repertoire was profiled, and TCRdb retains in-frame clones only, with some absent. Among about 73,000 clones listed, about 81% were seen once. The sequencing used CD4+ or CD8+ T cells sorted from blood, collected in a trial of the OX40 agonist ivuxolimab. Receptors originate from an adult with an advanced solid tumor such as melanoma, head and neck, liver or kidney cancer. The CDR3 runs from the conserved cysteine through the conserved F or W. Fields, in order: CDR3 length, V gene, J gene, D gene, clone size, CDR3 protein, CDR3 DNA. The D gene is left open where the match is weak. Not all rows give a size; the values are once, few, many and, for expanded clones, a class.

14	TRBV5-1	TRBJ2-1	TRBD2	.	CASSSRTSGNEQFF	TGCGCCAGCAGCTCAAGGACTAGCGGCAATGAGCAGTTCTTC
17	TRBV5-5	TRBJ1-3	.	.	CASTWGGVLSSGNTIYF	TGTGCCAGCACCTGGGGAGGGGTCCTTAGCTCTGGAAACACCATATATTTT
13	TRBV5-8	TRBJ1-2	.	.	CASSPLVWYGYTF	TGTGCCAGCAGCCCACTGGTTTGGTATGGCTACACCTTC
14	TRBV7-2	TRBJ1-3	.	.	CASSPQIFGNTIYF	TGTGCCAGCAGCCCCCAAATCTTTGGAAACACCATATATTTT
14	TRBV9	TRBJ1-4	.	.	CASSVEGTNEKLFF	TGTGCCAGCAGCGTAGAAGGGACTAATGAAAAACTGTTTTTT
14	TRBV30	TRBJ1-1	.	.	CAWSAGPMNTEAFF	TGTGCCTGGAGTGCAGGACCGATGAACACTGAAGCTTTCTTT
12	TRBV9	TRBJ1-6	TRBD1	.	CASSIQGTELHF	TGTGCCAGCAGCATACAAGGGACAGAACTCCACTTT
15	TRBV7-2	TRBJ1-3	.	.	CASSFDRNSGNTIYF	TGTGCCAGCAGTTTCGACCGTAACTCTGGAAACACCATATATTTT
14	TRBV6-1	TRBJ1-1	.	.	CASSYRAVNTEAFF	TGTGCCAGCAGTTATAGGGCGGTGAACACTGAAGCTTTCTTT
14	TRBV10-2	TRBJ2-1	.	.	CASSLLSWDNEQFF	TGCGCCAGCAGTCTTCTATCGTGGGACAATGAGCAGTTCTTC
14	TRBV29-1	TRBJ1-1	.	.	CSAGDGQLNTEAFF	TGCAGCGCAGGGGACGGCCAATTGAACACTGAAGCTTTCTTT
16	TRBV11-2	TRBJ2-1	.	.	CASSQITGGLYNEQFF	TGCGCCAGCAGCCAGATCACAGGTGGGCTTTACAATGAGCAGTTCTTC
13	TRBV6-5	TRBJ1-5	TRBD1	.	CASSYQGQGGWHF	TGTGCCAGCAGTTACCAAGGACAGGGTGGATGGCATTTT
14	TRBV7-2	TRBJ2-3	TRBD2	.	CASSASGVTDTQYF	TGTGCCAGCAGCGCAAGCGGGGTGACAGATACGCAGTATTTT
12	TRBV5-1	TRBJ1-2	.	.	CASSLSVGGYTF	TGCGCCAGCAGCTTGAGTGTCGGTGGCTACACCTTC
17	TRBV7-8	TRBJ2-3	.	.	CASSLALWEPGILTQYF	TGTGCCAGCAGCTTAGCATTGTGGGAGCCCGGGATCTTAACGCAGTATTTT
15	TRBV15	TRBJ1-1	.	.	CATSTALGLNTEAFF	TGTGCCACCAGCACCGCCCTCGGGCTCAACACTGAAGCTTTCTTT
19	TRBV4-1	TRBJ2-3	TRBD2	.	CASSQEGLAGGPPTDTQYF	TGCGCCAGCAGCCAAGAAGGACTAGCGGGAGGGCCCCCCACAGATACGCAGTATTTT
17	TRBV7-2	TRBJ2-1	TRBD2	few	CASSLGGSGRSGNEQFF	TGTGCCAGCAGCTTAGGGGGTAGCGGGAGATCTGGCAATGAGCAGTTCTTC
14	TRBV11-2	TRBJ2-7	.	.	CASSLGRREYEQYF	TGTGCCAGCAGCTTAGGGAGAAGAGAATACGAGCAGTACTTC
14	TRBV10-3	TRBJ1-6	.	.	CATNGGALNSPLHF	TGTGCCACAAACGGGGGGGCCCTGAATTCACCCCTCCACTTT
14	TRBV4-3	TRBJ2-1	.	.	CASSQEGVTGEQFF	TGCGCCAGCAGCCAAGAGGGTGTTACAGGAGAGCAGTTCTTC
14	TRBV6-4	TRBJ2-1	.	.	CASRRDQLYNEQFF	TGTGCCAGCAGGAGAGACCAGCTTTACAATGAGCAGTTCTTC
12	TRBV30	TRBJ2-1	.	.	CAWGGSNNEQFF	TGTGCCTGGGGTGGCAGTAACAATGAGCAGTTCTTC
14	TRBV19	TRBJ1-2	.	.	CASSIDTGNYGYTF	TGTGCCAGTAGTATAGATACGGGGAACTATGGCTACACCTTC
14	TRBV2	TRBJ2-1	.	.	CASRIRQVYNEQFF	TGTGCCAGCAGGATTCGACAGGTCTACAATGAGCAGTTCTTC
14	TRBV5-4	TRBJ1-1	.	.	CASSLEVENTEAFF	TGTGCCAGCAGCCTCGAGGTCGAAAACACTGAAGCTTTCTTT
16	TRBV6-6	TRBJ1-2	.	.	CASSYFPGNTNYGYTF	TGTGCCAGCAGTTACTTTCCAGGGAATACTAACTATGGCTACACCTTC
15	TRBV4-3	TRBJ1-4	.	.	CASSQDTRFNEKLFF	TGCGCCAGCAGCCAAGATACCAGGTTTAATGAAAAACTGTTTTTT
14	TRBV7-2	TRBJ1-3	.	.	CASSLGDSGNTIYF	TGTGCCAGCAGCTTAGGCGACTCTGGAAACACCATATATTTT
14	TRBV7-3	TRBJ1-6	TRBD1	.	CASSGGQGNSPLHF	TGTGCCAGCAGCGGGGGACAGGGCAATTCACCCCTCCACTTT
15	TRBV5-1	TRBJ1-3	.	.	CASSLIHDSGNTIYF	TGCGCCAGCAGCTTAATCCACGACTCTGGAAACACCATATATTTT
15	TRBV27	TRBJ2-7	.	.	CASSLGGGKTYEQYF	TGTGCCAGCAGCCTAGGGGGCGGGAAGACTTACGAGCAGTACTTC
13	TRBV7-9	TRBJ2-1	.	.	CASSFVNSGEQFF	TGTGCCAGCAGCTTTGTAAATTCCGGTGAGCAGTTCTTC
14	TRBV5-1	TRBJ1-2	TRBD1	.	CASSLETGRNGYTF	TGCGCCAGCAGCTTGGAGACAGGGAGGAATGGCTACACCTTC
14	TRBV11-1	TRBJ2-4	TRBD1	.	CASSPRDRRNIQYF	TGTGCCAGCAGCCCCCGGGACAGGCGAAACATTCAGTACTTC
11	TRBV9	TRBJ2-5	.	once	CASSVVETQYF	TGTGCCAGCAGCGTAGTGGAGACCCAGTACTTC
17	TRBV27	TRBJ1-6	.	.	CASSFTPTDTYNSPLHF	TGTGCCAGCAGTTTTACCCCCACAGACACCTATAATTCACCCCTCCACTTT
15	TRBV11-3	TRBJ2-2	.	.	CASSLGWRDTGELFF	TGTGCCAGCAGCTTGGGGTGGAGGGACACCGGGGAGCTGTTTTTT
15	TRBV27	TRBJ1-6	.	.	CASRLGRSYNSPLHF	TGTGCCAGCCGTCTCGGGAGGTCCTATAATTCACCCCTCCACTTT
16	TRBV27	TRBJ1-2	TRBD1	.	CASSPSRTGGAHGYTF	TGTGCCAGCAGTCCCTCCCGGACAGGGGGCGCCCATGGCTACACCTTC
15	TRBV6-5	TRBJ2-7	.	.	CASSSRDVVFYEQYF	TGTGCCAGCAGTTCTCGGGACGTCGTATTCTACGAGCAGTACTTC
16	TRBV4-2	TRBJ1-1	TRBD1	.	CASSIGWTGGNTEAFF	TGTGCCAGCAGCATAGGATGGACAGGAGGAAACACTGAAGCTTTCTTT
14	TRBV29-1	TRBJ2-5	.	once	CSVAAGDVGETQYF	TGCAGCGTTGCGGCAGGGGACGTTGGAGAGACCCAGTACTTC
15	TRBV6-5	TRBJ1-2	.	.	CASSSHRAVNYGYTF	TGTGCCAGCAGTTCCCACCGTGCAGTCAACTATGGCTACACCTTC
15	TRBV4-3	TRBJ2-7	TRBD1	.	CASSQGQGNDYEQYF	TGCGCCAGCAGCCAAGGACAGGGGAACGATTACGAGCAGTACTTC
17	TRBV5-8	TRBJ2-7	TRBD1	.	CASSATSSDRVSHEQYF	TGTGCCAGCAGCGCAACCTCCTCCGACAGGGTATCCCACGAGCAGTACTTC
12	TRBV7-2	TRBJ2-7	.	.	CASTLGTYEQYF	TGTGCCAGCACCTTAGGGACCTACGAGCAGTACTTC
15	TRBV27	TRBJ2-7	TRBD1	.	CASSSRGTGTYEQYF	TGTGCCAGCAGTTCCCGTGGGACAGGGACCTACGAGCAGTACTTC
17	TRBV7-9	TRBJ1-1	TRBD1	.	CASSFPQGGNLNTEAFF	TGTGCCAGCAGCTTTCCTCAGGGGGGAAACCTGAACACTGAAGCTTTCTTT
11	TRBV5-8	TRBJ2-3	.	.	CASSFRDTQYF	TGTGCCAGCAGCTTCCGGGATACGCAGTATTTT
14	TRBV6-6	TRBJ1-2	.	.	CASSLGGREGGYTF	TGTGCCAGCAGTCTCGGGGGGCGGGAAGGCGGCTACACCTTC